This note documents a single T cell receptor (beta chain) sequence. As yet, its antigen is unknown. This specimen belongs to a study of CD8 T cells in ankylosing spondylitis. Study-wide results and caveats: Peripheral blood held disease-linked clones only at relatively low frequency, and these were CD8+.

5'-RACE, quantitative and with molecular barcodes, yielded the TCR beta libraries. TCRdb fed the 5' RACE reads into MiXCR, producing one record per CDR3 protein. The data contain around 150,000 distinct CDR3 sequences, around 43% of them singletons. The material sequenced was synovial fluid, either unsorted or a sorted T cell fraction (not recorded which). This receptor was obtained from a male donor with ankylosing spondylitis.

The CDR3 DNA reads as TGTGCCAGCTCCCCCGGTCGCAGGTCGAACACTGAAGCTTTCTTT. It codes for CASSPGRRSNTEAFF. This sequence joins TRBV18 and TRBJ1-1; unclear D gene. V was pared by 6 bases and J by 1 base, with 15 bases between. CDR1 is KGHSH and CDR2 is LQKENI in the germline V gene. CDR3 length: 15 amino acids. Combining the CDR3 with reference TRBV18 and TRBJ1-1 gives the whole variable domain NAGVMQNPRHLVRRRGQEARLRCSPMKGHSHVYWYRQLPEEGLKFMVYLQKENIIDESGMPKERFSAEFPKEGPSILRIQQVVRGDSAAYFCASSPGRRSNTEAFFGQGTRLTVV.